This T cell receptor (beta chain) is drawn from a study of follicular helper T cells after annual influenza vaccination. Study-level findings and limits: Day 7 ICOS+CD38+ clones were most often found later in ICOS-CD38- cTfh cells.

This clone showed up just a few times. Its antigen is not known. As to time point: 2014-2015 season, pre-vaccination. Survey level resolution was used for TCRB sequencing. Produced via immunoSEQ multiplex PCR; TCRdb's table is partial and in-frame only. The profile shows approximately 15,000 clones, around 80% of them singletons. CDR1 LGHNA and CDR2 YNFKEQ come from the germline V gene. The ends lost 3 bases at V and 2 bases at J; junction bases unmatched: 4. CDR3 length: 15 amino acids. This specimen was CXCR5- memory CD4+ T cells sorted from blood, taken on the day of influenza vaccination. The chain is built from TRBV4-2 and TRBJ1-2; 9 bases line up with TRBD1. This clonotype was sampled from an adult who received the influenza vaccine. The CDR3 DNA reads as TGTGCCAGCAGCCAGGGGACAGGGCTCAACTATGGCTACACCTTC. Encoded protein: CASSQGTGLNYGYTF.